This T cell receptor beta chain was found in a study of OX40 agonist ivuxolimab in advanced cancers. About the study: Checkpoint inhibitors had been given previously to roughly 36% of patients.

General study findings and limits: On average, CD8+ T cells showed a greater number of expanded clones than CD4+.

Method: immunoSEQ multiplex PCR; TCRdb's copy keeps in-frame clones and lacks some. This table holds roughly 63,000 clones, about 86% found once. In its sample, this clone was seen once. Its target is unknown. The origin of this receptor is an adult with an advanced solid tumor such as melanoma, head and neck, liver or kidney cancer. Source: CD4+ or CD8+ T cells sorted from blood, taken in a trial of the OX40 agonist ivuxolimab.

CDR3 region: CASSLFGANTEAFF. Written as DNA, the CDR3 is TGTGCCAGCAGCCTATTCGGAGCGAACACTGAAGCTTTCTTT. This chain uses TRBV5-8 with TRBJ1-1; D gene unclear. CDR3 length: 14 residues. Per the germline V gene, CDR1 is SGHTS and CDR2 is YDEGEE. The V end was cut by 4 bases, the J end by 1 base, with 11 bases between.